The 23 T cell receptor beta chains below come from one sample, sequenced in a study of T cells in Graves' hyperthyroidism and ophthalmopathy. Amplification yielded TCR beta CDR3 regions, with RNA transcripts as the source. Researchers ran a first-round RT-PCR on the TCR CDR3 using the HTBI primer set. TCRdb fed the multiplex PCR reads into MiXCR, producing one record per CDR3 protein. The sample lists fewer than 350,000 distinct CDR3 sequences, 15% to 20% occurring once. Material for sequencing was blood. The receptors come from a woman in her 50s with Graves' hyperthyroidism.

This clonotype was seen many times. The chain couples TRBV30 to TRBJ2-1; TRBD2 agrees at 9 bases. In germline, CDR1 is GTSNPN, CDR2 SVGIG (reference sequence). Trimming cost V 4 bases and J 2 bases; bases outside gene matches: 12. CDR3 length: 17 residues. The CDR3, as DNA: TGTGCCTGGACCCACGGGGCTAGCGGGATGGCCTACAATGAGCAGTTCTTC. This translates into CAWTHGASGMAYNEQFF.

This clonotype was detected a few times. This chain joins TRBV2 and TRBJ1-1; the D gene is possibly TRBD1 (5 bases). This CDR3 spans 15 amino acids. Germline V CDR1 and CDR2: SNHLY, FYNNEI. V was pared by 9 bases and J by 10 bases, with 27 bases between. The CDR3, as DNA: TGTGCCAGGACTCAAGGGACGGGGTTTCCCGGTCGAGCTTTCTTT. This translates into CARTQGTGFPGRAFF. Full variable domain (missing parts from reference TRBV2 and TRBJ1-1): EPEVTQTPSHQVTQMGQEVILRCVPISNHLYFYWYRQILGQKVEFLVSFYNNEISEKSEIFDDQFSVERPDGSNFTLKIRSTKLEDSAMYFCARTQGTGFPGRAFFGQGTRLTVV.

This clonotype was counted between two and nine times. V is TRBV24-1 and J is TRBJ1-2; TRBD1 is a possible D gene (5 bases). The CDR3 extends over 13 amino acids. In germline, CDR1 is KGHDR, CDR2 SFDVKD. Trimming took off 4 bases at V and 5 bases at J, with 10 bases between the two ends. This CDR3 reads CATSEGAEYGYTF. Written as DNA, the CDR3 is TGTGCCACCAGTGAAGGGGCAGAATATGGCTACACCTTC.

This clonotype has just a few counts. The V and J genes are TRBV15 and TRBJ1-2; 9 bases line up with TRBD1. V shed 4 bases and J 7 bases; nucleotides not matched to a gene: 7. Germline V lookup: CDR1 LNHNV, CDR2 YYDKDF (reference sequence). CDR3 length: 14 amino acids. CDR3 nucleotide sequence: TGTGCCACCAGCATTCGGGACAGGGAGAGTGGCTACACCTTC. As protein: CATSIRDRESGYTF.

The rearrangement uses TRBV2 and TRBJ2-1, with 8 nucleotides matching TRBD1. The CDR3 length is 14 residues. With V trimmed by 0 bases and J by 9 bases, 4 bases remained unmatched. Germline values: CDR1 SNHLY, CDR2 FYNNEI. The CDR3 DNA reads as TGTGCCAGCAGTGAAGCTGGACAGGGTGGTGAGCAGTTCTTC. Its translation: CASSEAGQGGEQFF.

The chain recombines TRBV24-1 with TRBJ1-4, with 11 bases that match TRBD1. The CDR3 loop spans 16 amino acids. Trimming removed 2 bases from V and 8 bases from J; junction bases left unmatched: 6. Germline CDR1 and CDR2: KGHDR and SFDVKD. CDR3 in DNA: TGTGCCACCAGTGATTCTCTGGGACAGGGGGACGAAAAACTGTTTTTT. This codes for CATSDSLGQGDEKLFF.

In its sample, this clonotype was seen many times. The V and J genes are TRBV28 and TRBJ1-5, with D hard to call. CDR1 and CDR2 from the germline V gene are MDHEN and SYDVKM. The CDR3 totals 13 residues. V lost 4 bases and J 4 bases, leaving 8 bases between the germline ends. CDR3 region: CASSSAGNQPQHF. The CDR3 DNA sequence: TGTGCCAGCAGTTCAGCGGGGAATCAGCCCCAGCATTTT.

Notes on this clonotype: Relative to the germline gene, one junction end is altered; a read error may explain this. V gene TRBV27 combines with J gene TRBJ2-1, with 14 bases that match TRBD2. This CDR3 has 15 amino acids. Germline V lookup: CDR1 MNHEY, CDR2 SMNVEV (reference sequence). The CDR3 loop is CTSNRLAGGYNEQFF. In DNA form, the CDR3 reads TGTACCAGCAACCGACTAGCGGGAGGGTACAATGAGCAGTTCTTC.

In this sample, this clonotype turned up a few times. The genes are TRBV6-6 and TRBJ2-3; D perhaps matches TRBD1 (6 bases). The CDR3 is 15 amino acids. V lost 2 bases, J lost 4 bases, and 13 bases lay in between. CDR1 is MNHNY and CDR2 is SVGAGI in the germline V gene (reference sequence). CDR3 sequence: CASSYAQQGSDTQYF. The CDR3 region has the DNA TGTGCCAGCAGTTACGCCCAACAGGGTTCAGATACGCAGTATTTT.

The chain has TRBV12-3 or TRBV12-4 and TRBJ2-2, with D unresolved. The CDR3 runs 12 residues. Trimming shortened V by 7 bases and J by 4 bases, and 7 bases separated the two germline ends. Written as DNA, the CDR3 is TGTGCCAGCACACCAGTCACCGGGGAGCTGTTTTTT. Encoded protein: CASTPVTGELFF.

This clonotype was seen ten or more times. CDR3 DNA: TGCGCCAGCAGCTGGGGACAGGCGGAGAATGAAAAACTGTTTTTT. Translation gives CASSWGQAENEKLFF. V and J are TRBV5-1 and TRBJ1-4; 8 bases match TRBD1. V gave up 3 bases and J gave up 5 bases; unmatched junction bases: 6. This CDR3 is 15 amino acids long. CDR1 is SGHRS and CDR2 is YFSETQ in the germline V gene. Together with reference TRBV5-1 and TRBJ1-4, the CDR3 gives the full variable domain: KAGVTQTPRYLIKTRGQQVTLSCSPISGHRSVSWYQQTPGQGLQFLFEYFSETQRNKGNFPGRFSGRQFSNSRSEMNVSTLELGDSALYLCASSWGQAENEKLFFGSGTQLSVL.

This clonotype was counted many times. The chain uses TRBV5-1 and TRBJ2-5; possible D gene TRBD2, 5 bases. The V gene's germline CDR1 is SGHRS and CDR2 YFSETQ. This CDR3 has 15 residues. V lost 0 bases, J lost 3 bases, and 12 bases lay in between. The CDR3 sequence: CASSLAGEKEETQYF. For the CDR3, the DNA is TGCGCCAGCAGCTTGGCCGGGGAGAAGGAAGAGACCCAGTACTTC. The full variable domain, rest sourced from reference TRBV5-1 and TRBJ2-5, is KAGVTQTPRYLIKTRGQQVTLSCSPISGHRSVSWYQQTPGQGLQFLFEYFSETQRNKGNFPGRFSGRQFSNSRSEMNVSTLELGDSALYLCASSLAGEKEETQYFGPGTRLLVL.

This clonotype came up many times. This chain connects TRBV3-1 to TRBJ2-7; D is unclear. V lost 1 base, J lost 3 bases, and 10 bases lay in between. The germline V gene has CDR1 LGHDT and CDR2 YNNKEL (reference sequence). The CDR3 is 14 residues long. The CDR3 is CASSQAGHVYEQYF. CDR3 nucleotide sequence: TGTGCCAGCAGCCAAGCTGGGCATGTCTACGAGCAGTACTTC.

This clonotype came up many times. The chain links TRBV2 to TRBJ2-2, with 12 bases matching TRBD1. CDR1 is SNHLY and CDR2 is FYNNEI in the germline V gene. J gave up 7 bases and V 6 bases, and 18 bases lay outside the gene matches. The CDR3 runs to 19 residues. In DNA, the CDR3 is TGTGCCAGCAGGTTATCCCGGGACAGGGGGCGCCGAGACGTCGGGGAGCTGTTTTTT. It specifies CASRLSRDRGRRDVGELFF. The variable domain in full, completed from reference TRBV2 and TRBJ2-2, reads EPEVTQTPSHQVTQMGQEVILRCVPISNHLYFYWYRQILGQKVEFLVSFYNNEISEKSEIFDDQFSVERPDGSNFTLKIRSTKLEDSAMYFCASRLSRDRGRRDVGELFFGEGSRLTVL.

The chain links TRBV15 to TRBJ2-2; D is ambiguous. The CDR3 length is 11 residues. Germline V gene sequence: CDR1 LNHNV, CDR2 YYDKDF (reference sequence). Trimming stripped 8 bases from V and 4 bases from J, with 5 bases between. In DNA, the CDR3 is TGTGCCACCGGGATCACCGGGGAGCTGTTTTTT. Its translation: CATGITGELFF.

This clonotype came up many times. The chain recombines TRBV20-1 with TRBJ2-1, with TRBD2 identical over 11 bases. Germline V gene lookup returns CDR1 DFQATT and CDR2 SNEGSKA (reference sequence). With 6 bases clipped from V and 5 bases from J, the junction kept 9 bases outside the gene matches. The CDR3 runs 15 residues. The CDR3 region is CSAQASGRLDNEQFF. The DNA of the CDR3 is TGCAGTGCGCAAGCTAGCGGGAGGCTCGACAATGAGCAGTTCTTC.

This chain uses TRBV19 with TRBJ2-2; tentatively, D is TRBD2 (6 bases). Germline V gene lookup returns CDR1 LNHDA and CDR2 SQIVND (reference sequence). The CDR3 runs 17 residues. V was shortened by 5 bases and J by 6 bases, with 22 bases between the two germline ends. CDR3 loop: CASSEKGSGGEAGELFF. CDR3 DNA sequence: TGTGCCAGTAGTGAGAAAGGTAGCGGAGGGGAGGCCGGGGAGCTGTTTTTT.

The V and J genes are TRBV19 and TRBJ1-1; TRBD1 might be the D (6 bases). Trimming pared 7 bases from V and 1 base from J, leaving 10 bases between. Germline loops: CDR1 LNHDA, CDR2 SQIVND (reference sequence). The CDR3 extends over 13 amino acids. The CDR3 bases are TGTGCCAGTAAGGACAGTCAGAACACTGAAGCTTTCTTT. Its protein product is CASKDSQNTEAFF.

The chain links TRBV7-8 to TRBJ1-1; a weak D match, TRBD1 (6 bases). Trimming removed 5 bases from V and 4 bases from J, with 14 bases in between. This CDR3 is built from 14 residues. Germline-derived CDR1 and CDR2 are SGHVS and FQNEAQ. DNA for the CDR3: TGTGCCAGCAGCAAAAACAGGGCGGGCACTGAAGCTTTCTTT. This encodes CASSKNRAGTEAFF.

The genes are TRBV28 and TRBJ2-5; D gene unclear. In germline, CDR1 is MDHEN, CDR2 SYDVKM. This CDR3 contains 12 residues. V lost 5 bases to trimming and J lost 2 bases, with 6 bases between them. The CDR3 loop is CASSPKQETQYF. CDR3 nucleotide sequence: TGTGCCAGCAGTCCGAAACAAGAGACCCAGTACTTC.

This clonotype has more than one count but fewer than ten. The chain carries TRBV27 and TRBJ2-3; D is unclear. The V gene lost 4 bases and the J gene lost 5 bases, with 10 bases spanning the gap. This CDR3 has 13 amino acids. Germline V gene lookup returns CDR1 MNHEY and CDR2 SMNVEV (reference sequence). The CDR3 sequence is CASSSPIVDTQYF. CDR3 in DNA: TGTGCCAGCAGTTCCCCGATAGTAGATACGCAGTATTTT.

There are many counts of this clonotype. The chain is built from TRBV5-1 and TRBJ2-7, with 10 bases identical to TRBD1. Germline V gene lookup returns CDR1 SGHRS and CDR2 YFSETQ. The J segment lost 7 bases and the V segment lost 4 bases, leaving 11 bases of the junction unmatched. The CDR3 is 15 residues long. The CDR3: CASSPVGTGVSEQYF. The CDR3 nucleotides are TGCGCCAGCAGCCCCGTGGGGACAGGGGTGAGTGAGCAGTACTTC.

This clonotype has only one observation. The chain has TRBV9 and TRBJ2-2; TRBD2 matches 11 bases. This CDR3 region has 15 residues. J lost 5 bases, V lost 3 bases, and 3 bases had no gene match. Germline V CDR1 and CDR2: SGDLS, YYNGEE. CDR3: CASSATSGGTGELFF. In nucleotides, the CDR3 is TGTGCCAGCAGCGCCACTAGCGGGGGTACCGGGGAGCTGTTTTTT.